This entry is about one TCR beta chain. Its antigen is not known. The data derive from a study of cytomegalovirus exposure and HLA in healthy donors. In the study overall: Later, an analysis reported that the 130 or so validation repertoires had used the same platform as the approximately 680 first-cohort repertoires.

Broader study findings: Investigators reported fewer than 200 TCR beta chains as tied to cytomegalovirus. Under in vitro conditions, three CMV-associated chains were confirmed as specific for CMV antigens.

Sequencing was performed with immunoSEQ multiplex PCR; in TCRdb, only in-frame clones are kept and a portion is missing. Of around 71,000 clones listed, 85% to 95% are singletons. Sequencing was carried out using PBMCs. This clonotype originated in a young man in good health and CMV-seropositive.

Here the CDR3 DNA reads TGTGCCAGCAGCGTAGGTAGCAGTGAGCAGTTCTTC. It codes for CASSVGSSEQFF. The V gene is TRBV9, the J gene TRBJ2-1; D is ambiguous. V was shortened by 0 bases and J by 9 bases, with 7 bases between the two germline ends. CDR3 length equals 12 residues. Germline V CDR1 and CDR2: SGDLS, YYNGEE.